The present TCR beta chain was sequenced within a study of cytomegalovirus exposure and HLA in healthy donors (dated by TCRdb to 2016 to 2017). Background on the whole study: According to a later analysis, one platform produced both the roughly 120 validation repertoires and the 730 or so repertoires of the first cohort. The study aimed to test whether cataloging public T cell receptors could reveal signatures of past pathogen exposure. Besides the first cohort of 666 subjects, a separate validation cohort made up of roughly 130 different subjects was used. The study combined high-throughput TCR immunosequencing, statistical association of individual TCRs with disease status, and machine learning to predict cytomegalovirus infection status.

Remarks on this clone: Its antigen has not been determined. The sample holds no much larger clone one base away, and base qualities are not on file.

The germline V gene yields SNHLY for CDR1 and FYNNEI for CDR2. V ends up 5 bases short and J 3 bases short, with an unmatched junction base count of 2. The CDR3 has 14 amino acids, counting the end cysteine and phenylalanine. The only DNA kept is the CDR3, 42 bases in frame from the first base. To prepare the library, the immunoSEQ multiplex PCR assay was applied. Per the original workflow: To diagnose cytomegalovirus status from the catalog of TCR beta chain sequences, a statistical classification framework was built. In TCRdb, the immuneACCESS table is reduced to in-frame sequences with V and J assigned. These tables do not hold every clone; where another copy was compared, an unresolved V gene accounts for under half, and the others remain unexplained. That table supplies the V and J calls and clone size; D and trimming were determined from the DNA. Present in this sample are roughly 70,000 clones, approximately 95% of which were seen just once. The top ten hold roughly 3.3% of the sample.

The donors belonged to the validation cohort of under 150 subjects, which was separate from the roughly 680-subject first cohort. Overall study outcomes, separate from this receptor: In both the original and validation cohorts, the classifier was reported to diagnose cytomegalovirus status with high specificity and sensitivity. Most TCR sequences were observed very rarely across donors, whereas some public TCRs were present in many individuals. A later analysis had no HLA typing for the validation cohort, so co-occurrence there was scored across all 120 or so repertoires. The study listed 164 TCR beta chains as associated with cytomegalovirus. In vitro tests confirmed that a few of the cytomegalovirus-associated TCR beta chains recognize cytomegalovirus antigens. The authors suggested that the approach could potentially be extended to other disease states and immunological phenotypes. In a later analysis, TCRs clustered in the first cohort were found to also tend to co-occur in the roughly 130 validation repertoires, with 94% of cluster scores above 0.

The receptor was isolated from a young man in good health and CMV-seronegative. Material for sequencing was PBMCs. In this chain, TRBV2 is recombined with TRBJ2-7; 12 nucleotides in the junction match TRBD2. The CDR3 here reads CASSLAGGNYEQYF. The sequenced DNA is TGTGCCAGCAGTCTAGCGGGGGGGAACTACGAGCAGTACTTC. Joined to the reference TRBV2 and TRBJ2-7 proteins, this CDR3 gives the full variable domain: EPEVTQTPSHQVTQMGQEVILRCVPISNHLYFYWYRQILGQKVEFLVSFYNNEISEKSEIFDDQFSVERPDGSNFTLKIRSTKLEDSAMYFCASSLAGGNYEQYFGPGTRLTVT.